Shown below are 13 T cell receptor beta chains from a single sample sequenced in a study of CD8+ T cells in alopecia areata. Treatment defined: oral pan-JAK inhibitor, 5-10 mg twice daily. cDNA reverse transcribed from extracted RNA served as the sequencing template. The data were produced by immunoSEQ multiplex PCR, yet TCRdb's version contains in-frame clones alone and is incomplete. The sample holds 150,000 to 200,000 clones, approximately 57% seen once. The starting material was CD4+ T cells sorted from blood, obtained at week 24, from a patient treated with tofacitinib. All receptors derive from a human donor with alopecia areata.

The gene calls are TRBV11-2 and TRBJ2-3; 9 positions agree with TRBD2. This CDR3 has 17 residues. Losses at the gene ends were 7 bases for V and 1 base for J; bases not matched to a gene: 12. Germline CDR1 is SGHAT and CDR2 is FQNNGV. The CDR3 region has the DNA TGTGCCAGCAATGATAGGTTGACTAGCGGAGGCACAGATACGCAGTATTTT. Residues: CASNDRLTSGGTDTQYF.

The V gene is TRBV7-2, the J gene TRBJ1-2, with unresolved D. Per the germline V gene, CDR1 is SGHTA and CDR2 is FQGNSA. This CDR3 spans 13 amino acids. V was shortened by 2 bases and J by 2 bases, with 6 bases between the two germline ends. The CDR3 region is CASSLPQNYGYTF. For the CDR3, the DNA is TGTGCCAGCAGCTTACCCCAGAACTATGGCTACACCTTC.

This chain joins TRBV5-6 and TRBJ1-5; 8 bases are shared with TRBD1. Unmatched junction bases numbered 10, after V lost 1 base and J lost 4 bases. This CDR3 comprises 17 residues. CDR1 SGHDT and CDR2 YYEEEE come from the germline V gene. The CDR3 is CASSLSRQGNVNQPQHF. The CDR3 DNA reads as TGTGCCAGCAGCTTGTCTCGACAGGGGAATGTGAATCAGCCCCAGCATTTT.

This clone was seen a handful of times. The rearrangement joins TRBV29-1 to TRBJ2-7; D is uncertain. The germline gives CDR1 SQVTM, CDR2 ANQGSEA. V was cut by 5 bases and J by 0 bases, with 5 bases left in between. The CDR3 runs to 11 residues. CDR3 residues: CSVKSSYEQYF. In DNA, the CDR3 is TGCAGCGTTAAATCCTCCTACGAGCAGTACTTC.

The chain has TRBV29-1 and TRBJ2-3; D possibly corresponds to TRBD1 (6 bases). This CDR3 region has 14 residues. V lost 3 bases and J 3 bases, leaving 13 bases between the germline ends. From germline, CDR1 is SQVTM and CDR2 ANQGSEA. The CDR3 reads CSVEARGRTDTQYF. In DNA form, the CDR3 reads TGCAGCGTTGAGGCCAGGGGAAGAACAGATACGCAGTATTTT.

This clone appeared a few times. The chain couples TRBV2 to TRBJ2-4; perhaps TRBD2 as D (5 bases). The germline CDR1 and CDR2 sequences are SNHLY and FYNNEI. There are 15 residues in the CDR3. Trimming stripped 7 bases from V and 0 bases from J, with 13 bases between. The CDR3 spells CASNGDSAAKNIQYF. CDR3 DNA: TGTGCCAGCAACGGTGATAGCGCAGCCAAAAACATTCAGTACTTC.

The rearrangement joins TRBV7-2 to TRBJ1-2, with D perhaps TRBD1 (5 bases). The ends were cut back, 4 bases at V and 4 bases at J, with 16 bases in the middle. This CDR3 has 15 residues. Germline assignment: CDR1 SGHTA and CDR2 FQGNSA. This chain's CDR3 is CASSSTGLQAYGYTF. CDR3 coding DNA: TGTGCCAGCAGCTCCACAGGCCTACAGGCCTATGGCTACACCTTC.

DNA for the CDR3: TGCGCCAGCAGCCGGGCCCTCACAGATACGCAGTATTTT. Translated: CASSRALTDTQYF. The chain employs TRBV5-1 and TRBJ2-3; no clear D. Germline V CDR1 and CDR2: SGHRS, YFSETQ. V lost 4 bases, J lost 2 bases, and 8 bases lay in between. This CDR3 is 13 amino acids long. Complete variable domain (other parts from reference TRBV5-1 and TRBJ2-3): KAGVTQTPRYLIKTRGQQVTLSCSPISGHRSVSWYQQTPGQGLQFLFEYFSETQRNKGNFPGRFSGRQFSNSRSEMNVSTLELGDSALYLCASSRALTDTQYFGPGTRLTVL.

This clone was counted only a few times. The genes are TRBV28 and TRBJ2-4; D gene unclear. The CDR3 extends over 14 amino acids. CDR1 is MDHEN and CDR2 is SYDVKM in the germline V gene. V lost 6 bases and J 0 bases, leaving 9 bases between the germline ends. The CDR3 DNA reads TGTGCCAGCAGATGGAGTGTAGCCAAAAACATTCAGTACTTC. Encoded protein: CASRWSVAKNIQYF. The complete variable domain, with remaining parts taken from reference TRBV28 and TRBJ2-4, reads DVKVTQSSRYLVKRTGEKVFLECVQDMDHENMFWYRQDPGLGLRLIYFSYDVKMKEKGDIPEGYSVSREKKERFSLILESASTNQTSMYLCASRWSVAKNIQYFGAGTRLSVL.

The rearrangement uses TRBV30 and TRBJ1-1, with 11 bases matching TRBD1. V dropped 1 base and J dropped 4; count of bases not matched to a gene: 8. CDR1 GTSNPN and CDR2 SVGIG come from the germline V gene (reference sequence). The CDR3 is made up of 16 amino acids. This chain's CDR3 is CAWSGRTGGAGTEAFF. In nucleotides, the CDR3 is TGTGCCTGGAGTGGGAGGACAGGGGGCGCGGGCACTGAAGCTTTCTTT.

This clone appeared a single time. The J gene is TRBJ2-7, the V gene TRBV6-5; TRBD1 is a possible D gene (5 bases). The V gene lost 6 bases and the J gene lost 0 bases, with 12 bases spanning the gap. Looked up from germline, CDR1 is MNHEY and CDR2 is SVGAGI. The CDR3 covers 14 residues. The CDR3 sequence is CASRTTASSYEQYF. The CDR3 DNA sequence: TGTGCCAGCAGAACGACAGCCTCCTCCTACGAGCAGTACTTC.

The table lists this clone with a few counts. V is TRBV5-6 and J is TRBJ2-5; D is unresolved. The germline V and J ends were trimmed by 1 base and 11 bases, with 12 bases remaining between them. CDR1 is SGHDT and CDR2 is YYEEEE in the germline V gene. This CDR3 comprises 12 residues. CDR3 sequence (DNA): TGTGCCAGCAGCTTGAGCTCGTATGAGCAGTACTTC. Its translation is CASSLSSYEQYF.

The chain links TRBV5-6 to TRBJ1-6; tentatively, D is TRBD1 (5 bases). The CDR3 spans 16 residues. V was pared by 1 base and J by 6 bases, with 14 bases between. Germline V CDR1 and CDR2: SGHDT, YYEEEE. The CDR3 protein is CASSLSAWTLNSPLHF. The CDR3 DNA sequence: TGTGCCAGCAGCTTGTCCGCTTGGACACTTAATTCACCCCTCCACTTT. Full variable domain (missing parts from reference TRBV5-6 and TRBJ1-6): DAGVTQSPTHLIKTRGQQVTLRCSPKSGHDTVSWYQQALGQGPQFIFQYYEEEERQRGNFPDRFSGHQFPNYSSELNVNALLLGDSALYLCASSLSAWTLNSPLHFGNGTRLTVT.